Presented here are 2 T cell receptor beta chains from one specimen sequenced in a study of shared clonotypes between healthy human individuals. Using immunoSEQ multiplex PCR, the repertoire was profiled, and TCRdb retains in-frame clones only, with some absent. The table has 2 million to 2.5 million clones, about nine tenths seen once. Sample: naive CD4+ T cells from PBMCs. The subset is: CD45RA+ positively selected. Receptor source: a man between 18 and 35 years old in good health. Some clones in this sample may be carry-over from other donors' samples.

CDR3 DNA sequence: TGTGCCAGCAGCTCACTAGAAGGGGGATTGTATGGCTACACCTTC. Amino acids: CASSSLEGGLYGYTF. This chain uses TRBV5-6 with TRBJ1-2; a weak D match, TRBD1 (6 bases). CDR3 length equals 15 residues. The germline V gene encodes CDR1 SGHDT and CDR2 YYEEEE. Trimming shortened V by 3 bases and J by 5 bases, and 17 bases separated the two germline ends.

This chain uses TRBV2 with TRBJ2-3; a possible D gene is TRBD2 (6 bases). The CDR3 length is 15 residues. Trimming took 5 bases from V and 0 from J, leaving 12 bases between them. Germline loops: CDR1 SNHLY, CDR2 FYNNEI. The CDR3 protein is CASSTGTSSTDTQYF. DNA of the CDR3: TGTGCCAGCAGTACCGGGACTTCTAGCACAGATACGCAGTATTTT.